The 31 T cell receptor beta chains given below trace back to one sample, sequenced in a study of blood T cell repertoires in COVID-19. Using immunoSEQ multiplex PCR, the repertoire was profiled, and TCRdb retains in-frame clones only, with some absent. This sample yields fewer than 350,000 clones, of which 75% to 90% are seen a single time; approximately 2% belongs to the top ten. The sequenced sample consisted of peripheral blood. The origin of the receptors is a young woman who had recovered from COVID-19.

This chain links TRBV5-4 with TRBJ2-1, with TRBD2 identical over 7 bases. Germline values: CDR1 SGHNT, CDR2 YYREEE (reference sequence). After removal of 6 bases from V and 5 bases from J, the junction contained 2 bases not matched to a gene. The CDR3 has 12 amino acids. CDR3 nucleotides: TGTGCCAGCATGGCGGGGGACAATGAGCAGTTCTTC. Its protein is CASMAGDNEQFF.

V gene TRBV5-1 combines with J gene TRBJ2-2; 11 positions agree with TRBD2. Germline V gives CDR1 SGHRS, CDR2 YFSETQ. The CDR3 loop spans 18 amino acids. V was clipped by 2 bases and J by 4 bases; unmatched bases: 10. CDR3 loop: CASSLVAGGRTLTGELFF. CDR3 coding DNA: TGCGCCAGCAGCTTAGTAGCGGGGGGGCGTACCCTCACCGGGGAGCTGTTTTTT.

CDR3 residues: CAISESRNRNTIYF. In DNA, the CDR3 is TGTGCCATCAGTGAGTCGAGGAATCGAAACACCATATATTTT. The genes are TRBV10-3 and TRBJ1-3; D call uncertain. CDR3 length: 14 amino acids. Trimming stripped 0 bases from V and 5 bases from J, with 8 bases between. CDR1 is ENHRY and CDR2 is SYGVKD in the germline V gene.

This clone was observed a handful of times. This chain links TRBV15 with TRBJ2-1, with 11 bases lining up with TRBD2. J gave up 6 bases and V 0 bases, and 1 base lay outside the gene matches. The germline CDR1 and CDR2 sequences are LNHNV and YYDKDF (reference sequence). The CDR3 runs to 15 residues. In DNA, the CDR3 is TGTGCCACCAGCAGAGATAGCGGGGGGGCCAATGAGCAGTTCTTC. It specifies CATSRDSGGANEQFF.

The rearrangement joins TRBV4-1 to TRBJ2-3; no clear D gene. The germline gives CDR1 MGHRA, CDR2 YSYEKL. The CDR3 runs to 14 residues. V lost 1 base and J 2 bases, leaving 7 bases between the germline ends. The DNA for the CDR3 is TGCGCCAGCAGCCAAGTCCTCCCCACAGATACGCAGTATTTT. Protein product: CASSQVLPTDTQYF.

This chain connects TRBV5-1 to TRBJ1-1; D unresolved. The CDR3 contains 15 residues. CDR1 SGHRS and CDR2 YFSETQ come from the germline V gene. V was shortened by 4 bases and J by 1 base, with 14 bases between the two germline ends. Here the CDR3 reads CASSLLPGQNTEAFF. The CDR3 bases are TGCGCCAGCAGCCTCCTGCCCGGTCAGAACACTGAAGCTTTCTTT.

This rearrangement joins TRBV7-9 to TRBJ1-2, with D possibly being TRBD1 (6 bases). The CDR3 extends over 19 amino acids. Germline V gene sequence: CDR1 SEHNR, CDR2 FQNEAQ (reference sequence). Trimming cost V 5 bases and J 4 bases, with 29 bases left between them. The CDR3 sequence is CASSPRGLGAQGRAYGYTF. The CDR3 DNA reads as TGTGCCAGCAGCCCTAGAGGGTTAGGTGCACAGGGAAGGGCCTATGGCTACACCTTC.

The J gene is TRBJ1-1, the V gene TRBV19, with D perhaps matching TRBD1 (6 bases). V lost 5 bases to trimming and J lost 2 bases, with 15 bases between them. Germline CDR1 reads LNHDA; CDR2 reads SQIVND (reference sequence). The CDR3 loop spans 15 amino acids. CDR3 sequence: CASSPLDRLNTEAFF. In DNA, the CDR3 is TGTGCCAGTAGTCCTCTTGACAGGCTCAACACTGAAGCTTTCTTT.

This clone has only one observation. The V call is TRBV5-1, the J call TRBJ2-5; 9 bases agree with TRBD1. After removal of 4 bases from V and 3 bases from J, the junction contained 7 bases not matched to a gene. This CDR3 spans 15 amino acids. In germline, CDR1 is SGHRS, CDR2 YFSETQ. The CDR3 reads CASSSGQGTEETQYF. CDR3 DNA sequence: TGCGCCAGCAGCAGTGGACAGGGGACCGAAGAGACCCAGTACTTC.

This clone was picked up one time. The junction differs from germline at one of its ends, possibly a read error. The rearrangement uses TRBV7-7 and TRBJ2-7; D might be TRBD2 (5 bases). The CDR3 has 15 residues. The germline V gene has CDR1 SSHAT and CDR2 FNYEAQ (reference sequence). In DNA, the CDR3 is TGTGCTAGCAGCCCCCTCCAAGGAGGCGCCTACGAGCAGTACTTC. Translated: CASSPLQGGAYEQYF.

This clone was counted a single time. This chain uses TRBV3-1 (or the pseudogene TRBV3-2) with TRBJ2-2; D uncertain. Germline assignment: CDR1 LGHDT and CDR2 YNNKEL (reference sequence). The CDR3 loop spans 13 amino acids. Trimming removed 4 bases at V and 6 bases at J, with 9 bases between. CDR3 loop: CASSPGVSGELFF. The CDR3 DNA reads TGTGCCAGCAGCCCCGGTGTCTCCGGGGAGCTGTTTTTT.

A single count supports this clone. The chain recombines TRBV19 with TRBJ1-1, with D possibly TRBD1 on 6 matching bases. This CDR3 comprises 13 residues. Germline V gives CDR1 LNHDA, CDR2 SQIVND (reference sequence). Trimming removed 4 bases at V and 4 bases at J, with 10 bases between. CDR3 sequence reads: CASSTAGVTEAFF. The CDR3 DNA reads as TGTGCCAGTAGTACCGCAGGGGTCACTGAAGCTTTCTTT.

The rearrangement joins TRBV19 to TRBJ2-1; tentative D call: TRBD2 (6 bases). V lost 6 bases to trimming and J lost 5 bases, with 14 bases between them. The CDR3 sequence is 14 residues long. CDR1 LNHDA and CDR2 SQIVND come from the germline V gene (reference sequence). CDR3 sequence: CASSRGGDNNEQFF. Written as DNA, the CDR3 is TGTGCCAGTAGCCGTGGCGGGGATAACAATGAGCAGTTCTTC.

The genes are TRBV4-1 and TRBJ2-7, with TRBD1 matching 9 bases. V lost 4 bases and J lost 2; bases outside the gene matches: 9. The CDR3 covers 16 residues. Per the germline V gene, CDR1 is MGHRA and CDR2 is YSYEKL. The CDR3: CASSRDPGQGAYEQYF. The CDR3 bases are TGCGCCAGCAGCCGAGATCCGGGACAGGGAGCCTACGAGCAGTACTTC.

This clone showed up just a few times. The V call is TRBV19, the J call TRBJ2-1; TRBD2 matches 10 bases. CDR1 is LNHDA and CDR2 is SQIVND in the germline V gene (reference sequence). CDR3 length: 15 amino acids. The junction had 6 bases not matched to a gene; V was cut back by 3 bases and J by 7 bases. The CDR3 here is CASSIIAGGRNEQFF. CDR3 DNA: TGTGCCAGTAGTATTATAGCGGGGGGCAGGAATGAGCAGTTCTTC.

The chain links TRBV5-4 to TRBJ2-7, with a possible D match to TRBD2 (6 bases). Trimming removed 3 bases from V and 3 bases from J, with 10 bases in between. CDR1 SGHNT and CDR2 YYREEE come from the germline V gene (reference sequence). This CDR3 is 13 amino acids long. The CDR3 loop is CASSSSADYEQYF. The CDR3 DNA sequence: TGTGCCAGCAGCTCTAGCGCAGACTACGAGCAGTACTTC.

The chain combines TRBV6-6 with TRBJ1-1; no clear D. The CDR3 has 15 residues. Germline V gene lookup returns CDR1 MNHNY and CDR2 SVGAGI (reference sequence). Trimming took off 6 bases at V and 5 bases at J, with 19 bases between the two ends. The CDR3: CASRSPAGGRTEAFF. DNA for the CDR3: TGTGCCAGCAGATCACCCGCCGGTGGTCGGACTGAAGCTTTCTTT.

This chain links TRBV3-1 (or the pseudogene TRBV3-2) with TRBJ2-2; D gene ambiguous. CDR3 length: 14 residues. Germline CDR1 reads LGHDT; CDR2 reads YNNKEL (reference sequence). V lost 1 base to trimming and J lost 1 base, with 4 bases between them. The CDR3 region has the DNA TGTGCCAGCAGCCAAGTCGGGAACACCGGGGAGCTGTTTTTT. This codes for CASSQVGNTGELFF.

CDR3 in DNA: TGCGCCAGCAGCTTTAGACTACCGAACACAGATACGCAGTATTTT. Residues: CASSFRLPNTDTQYF. This chain links TRBV5-1 with TRBJ2-3; possibly TRBD2 for D (5 bases). Trimming left V 2 bases short and J 2 bases short, with 12 bases between. The V gene's germline CDR1 is SGHRS and CDR2 YFSETQ. CDR3 size: 15 residues.

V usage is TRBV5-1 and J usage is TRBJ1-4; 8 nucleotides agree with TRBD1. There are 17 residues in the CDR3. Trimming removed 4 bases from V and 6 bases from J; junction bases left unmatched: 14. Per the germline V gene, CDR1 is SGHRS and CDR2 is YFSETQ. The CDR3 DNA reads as TGCGCCAGCAGCCGATTTACCGGACAGGGAGGCGATGAAAAACTGTTTTTT. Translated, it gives CASSRFTGQGGDEKLFF.

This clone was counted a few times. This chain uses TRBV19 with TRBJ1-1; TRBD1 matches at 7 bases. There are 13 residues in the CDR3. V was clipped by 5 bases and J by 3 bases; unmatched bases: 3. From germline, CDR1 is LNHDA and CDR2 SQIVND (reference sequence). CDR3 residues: CASSDRAYTEAFF. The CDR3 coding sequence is TGTGCCAGTAGTGACAGGGCGTACACTGAAGCTTTCTTT.

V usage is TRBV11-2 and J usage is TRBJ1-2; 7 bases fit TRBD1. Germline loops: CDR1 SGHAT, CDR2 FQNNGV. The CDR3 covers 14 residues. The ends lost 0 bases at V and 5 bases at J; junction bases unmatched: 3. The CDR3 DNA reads TGTGCCAGCAGCTTAGATGCCAGGGGGTATGGCTACACCTTC. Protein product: CASSLDARGYGYTF.

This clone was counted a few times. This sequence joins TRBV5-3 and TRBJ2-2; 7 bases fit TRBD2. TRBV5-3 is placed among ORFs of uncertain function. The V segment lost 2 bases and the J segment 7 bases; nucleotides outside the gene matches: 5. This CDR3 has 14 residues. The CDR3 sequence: CARSFISGVGELFF. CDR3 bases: TGTGCCAGAAGCTTCATCAGCGGGGTCGGGGAGCTGTTTTTT.

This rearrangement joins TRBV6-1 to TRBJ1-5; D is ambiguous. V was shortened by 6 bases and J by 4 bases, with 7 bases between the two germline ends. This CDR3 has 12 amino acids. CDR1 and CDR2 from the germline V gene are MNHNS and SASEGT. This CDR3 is CASSPGNQPQHF. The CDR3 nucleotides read TGTGCCAGCAGCCCGGGAAATCAGCCCCAGCATTTT.

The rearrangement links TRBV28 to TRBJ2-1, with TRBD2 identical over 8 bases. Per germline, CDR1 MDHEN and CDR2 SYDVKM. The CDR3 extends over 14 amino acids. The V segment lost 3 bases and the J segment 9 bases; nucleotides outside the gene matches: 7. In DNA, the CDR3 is TGTGCCAGCAGTTTTCCGGGACTAGATGGTGAGCAGTTCTTC. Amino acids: CASSFPGLDGEQFF.

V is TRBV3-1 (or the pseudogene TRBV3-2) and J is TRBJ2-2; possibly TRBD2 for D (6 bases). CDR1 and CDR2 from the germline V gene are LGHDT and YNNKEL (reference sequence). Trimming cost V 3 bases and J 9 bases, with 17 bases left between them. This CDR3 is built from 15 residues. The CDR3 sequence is CASSQTLAVGRELFF. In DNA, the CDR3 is TGTGCCAGCAGCCAGACCTTAGCGGTGGGTCGGGAGCTGTTTTTT.

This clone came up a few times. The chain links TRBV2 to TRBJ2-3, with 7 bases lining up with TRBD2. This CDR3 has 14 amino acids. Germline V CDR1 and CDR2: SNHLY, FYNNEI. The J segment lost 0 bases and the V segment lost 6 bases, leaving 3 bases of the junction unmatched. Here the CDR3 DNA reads TGTGCCAGCAGCGATAGCGGGAGCACAGATACGCAGTATTTT. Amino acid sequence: CASSDSGSTDTQYF.

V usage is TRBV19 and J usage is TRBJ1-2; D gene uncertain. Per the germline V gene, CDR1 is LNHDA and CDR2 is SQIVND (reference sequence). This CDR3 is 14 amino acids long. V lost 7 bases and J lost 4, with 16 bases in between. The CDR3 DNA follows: TGTGCCAGTAACCCCGGCCAGCGTGGCTATGGCTACACCTTC. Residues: CASNPGQRGYGYTF.

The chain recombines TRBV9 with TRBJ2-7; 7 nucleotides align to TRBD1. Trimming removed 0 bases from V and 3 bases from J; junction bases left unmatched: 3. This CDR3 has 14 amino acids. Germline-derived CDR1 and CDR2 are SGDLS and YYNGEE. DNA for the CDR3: TGTGCCAGCAGCGTAGGACAGGGAAACTACGAGCAGTACTTC. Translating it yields CASSVGQGNYEQYF.

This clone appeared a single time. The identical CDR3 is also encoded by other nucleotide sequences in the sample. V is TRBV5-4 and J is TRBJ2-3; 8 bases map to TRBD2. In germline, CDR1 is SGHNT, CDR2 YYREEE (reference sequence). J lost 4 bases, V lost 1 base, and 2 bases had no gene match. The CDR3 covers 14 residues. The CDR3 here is CASSLRGGPDTQYF. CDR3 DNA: TGTGCCAGCAGCTTGCGCGGGGGGCCAGATACGCAGTATTTT.

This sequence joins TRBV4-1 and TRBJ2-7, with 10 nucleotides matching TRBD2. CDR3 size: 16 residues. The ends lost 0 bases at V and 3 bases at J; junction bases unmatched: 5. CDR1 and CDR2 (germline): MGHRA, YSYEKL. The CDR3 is CASSQDRASGGYEQYF. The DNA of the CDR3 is TGCGCCAGCAGCCAAGATAGGGCTAGCGGGGGCTACGAGCAGTACTTC.